The 19 T cell receptor beta chains reported below all come from one sample, sequenced in a study of shared clonotypes between healthy human individuals. Libraries were prepared by immunoSEQ multiplex PCR; TCRdb keeps only in-frame clonotypes and omits some of them. Here the sample spans 2 million to 2.5 million clones, over 90% being singletons. The sequenced sample was naive CD4+ T cells from PBMCs. The subset is: CD45RA+ positively selected. The receptors come from a young man in good health. Some clones in this sample may be carry-over from other donors' samples.

The chain employs TRBV11-2 and TRBJ1-1; weak D call: TRBD1 (6 bases). The CDR3 runs 16 residues. V lost 3 bases to trimming and J lost 0 bases, with 14 bases between them. Germline-derived CDR1 and CDR2 are SGHAT and FQNNGV. CDR3 in amino acids: CASSFRSGALNTEAFF. CDR3 bases: TGTGCCAGCAGCTTCCGATCGGGGGCCTTGAACACTGAAGCTTTCTTT.

V and J are TRBV18 and TRBJ2-7, with TRBD1 matching 11 bases. The junction had 4 bases not matched to a gene; V was cut back by 3 bases and J by 3 bases. Germline V lookup: CDR1 KGHSH, CDR2 LQKENI. CDR3 length: 15 amino acids. The CDR3 bases are TGTGCCAGCTCACCTGGGACAGGGGGGGACTACGAGCAGTACTTC. Translation: CASSPGTGGDYEQYF.

Regarding this clone: Since the CDR3 does not end with the conserved phenylalanine or tryptophan, this likely comes from a read error. The DNA is left out, because the CDR3 cannot be placed on it with certainty; the CDR3 is given as TCRdb lists it. The V and J genes are TRBV7-9 and TRBJ2-7; the D call in the table, TRBD2, was not verified against the DNA. Counting both end residues, the CDR3 totals 12 amino acids. The germline CDR1 and CDR2 sequences are SEHNR and FQNEAQ (reference sequence). The CDR3 reads CASSPIGGPYRG.

This chain links TRBV5-4 with TRBJ2-3, with 14 bases that match TRBD2. CDR3 length equals 16 residues. V was pared by 4 bases and J by 4 bases, with 5 bases of the junction left unmatched. From germline, CDR1 is SGHNT and CDR2 YYREEE (reference sequence). The CDR3 nucleotides read TGTGCCAGCAGCAAAGGGACTAGCGGGAGCGCAGATACGCAGTATTTT. Amino acids: CASSKGTSGSADTQYF.

The rearrangement uses TRBV16 and TRBJ1-3; D is unclear. The germline CDR1 and CDR2 sequences are KGHSY and FQNENV. With 6 bases removed from V and 0 bases from J, the gap between germline ends came to 9 bases. This CDR3 spans 14 amino acids. CDR3 nucleotides: TGTGCCAGCAGAGGTCTTTACTCTGGAAACACCATATATTTT. This gives the protein CASRGLYSGNTIYF.

For this clone: Other DNA sequences in the same sample also yield this CDR3. This chain uses TRBV7-9 with TRBJ2-5; D uncertain. The CDR3 spans 11 residues. The germline V and J ends were trimmed by 5 bases and 5 bases, with 6 bases remaining between them. Germline CDR1 SEHNR, CDR2 FQNEAQ (reference sequence). CDR3 in amino acids: CASSLQETQYF. DNA of the CDR3: TGTGCCAGCAGCCTACAGGAGACCCAGTACTTC.

Comments on this clone: The sample carries other DNA sequences with the same CDR3. This chain uses TRBV5-1 with TRBJ2-3; no clear D gene. The CDR3 contains 14 residues. CDR1 is SGHRS, CDR2 YFSETQ, per germline. V lost 4 bases and J lost 4, with 13 bases in between. Written as DNA, the CDR3 is TGCGCCAGCAGCCTCGTCGGCACCTCAGATACGCAGTATTTT. It encodes CASSLVGTSDTQYF.

The J gene is TRBJ2-3, the V gene TRBV30; TRBD2 matches at 11 bases. The ends lost 5 bases at V and 0 bases at J; junction bases unmatched: 7. The CDR3 length is 16 residues. CDR1 is GTSNPN, CDR2 SVGIG, per germline (reference sequence). CDR3 loop: CAWSTSGAPSTDTQYF. For the CDR3, the DNA is TGTGCCTGGTCGACTAGCGGGGCACCTAGCACAGATACGCAGTATTTT.

This chain links TRBV10-3 with TRBJ1-5; D possibly corresponds to TRBD1 (6 bases). The CDR3 has 16 residues. V lost 3 bases to trimming and J lost 6 bases, with 18 bases between them. Germline values: CDR1 ENHRY, CDR2 SYGVKD. The CDR3 DNA is TGTGCCATCAGTGACAGGGGCCAGGGACTAGGTCAGCCCCAGCATTTT. The encoded protein is CAISDRGQGLGQPQHF.

The count of this clone is one. This chain joins TRBV10-1 and TRBJ2-7; maybe TRBD2 (6 bases). Germline-derived CDR1 and CDR2 are WNHNN and SYGVQD (reference sequence). This CDR3 has 14 amino acids. The ends were cut back, 4 bases at V and 0 bases at J, with 10 bases in the middle. The CDR3 sequence is CASSVGLSSYEQYF. In DNA form, the CDR3 reads TGCGCCAGCAGTGTGGGACTCTCCTCCTACGAGCAGTACTTC.

This chain joins TRBV28 and TRBJ1-2; 7 bases map to TRBD1. Germline lookup yields CDR1 MDHEN and CDR2 SYDVKM. Trimming took 6 bases from V and 4 from J; bases not matched to a gene: 8. This CDR3 spans 14 amino acids. The CDR3 protein is CASSEGGEGYGYTF. The DNA of the CDR3 is TGTGCCAGCAGCGAAGGGGGCGAGGGCTATGGCTACACCTTC.

The chain carries TRBV7-3 and TRBJ2-5; no definite D call. V lost 5 bases, J lost 0 bases, and 19 bases lay in between. This CDR3 has 17 residues. Germline V gene sequence: CDR1 SGHTA, CDR2 FQGTGA. DNA for the CDR3: TGTGCCAGCAGCCCCTCTCGAAGCCTGTCGTACCAAGAGACCCAGTACTTC. Its protein is CASSPSRSLSYQETQYF.

Points on this clone: The identical CDR3 is also encoded by other nucleotide sequences in the sample. The genes are TRBV7-3 and TRBJ2-1; D is unresolved. With 5 bases removed from V and 4 bases from J, the gap between germline ends came to 9 bases. This CDR3 spans 13 amino acids. Looked up from germline, CDR1 is SGHTA and CDR2 is FQGTGA. CDR3 region: CASSLGLYNEQFF. CDR3 DNA sequence: TGTGCCAGCAGCCTGGGTCTTTACAATGAGCAGTTCTTC.

This clone was observed once. V usage is TRBV27 and J usage is TRBJ1-5; D is uncertain. V was clipped by 6 bases and J by 3 bases, with 12 bases between them. The CDR3 is 14 amino acids. Per the germline V gene, CDR1 is MNHEY and CDR2 is SMNVEV (reference sequence). CDR3 DNA: TGTGCCAGCAGGAGGAGCTACCCCAATCAGCCCCAGCATTTT. Amino acid sequence: CASRRSYPNQPQHF.

With respect to this clone: Other DNA sequences of this sample code for an identical CDR3. CDR3 DNA sequence: TGTGCCAGCAGCTTAGCGGGGGGTTCCACAGATACGCAGTATTTT. Translation: CASSLAGGSTDTQYF. The V and J genes are TRBV7-6 and TRBJ2-3; D perhaps matches TRBD2 (6 bases). V gave up 0 bases and J gave up 2 bases, with 9 bases separating them. This CDR3 contains 15 residues. Germline CDR1 is SGHVS and CDR2 is FNYEAQ.

The J gene is TRBJ1-5, the V gene TRBV9, with a weak D call TRBD1 (5 bases). Germline V lookup: CDR1 SGDLS, CDR2 YYNGEE. Trimming pared 0 bases from V and 6 bases from J, leaving 10 bases between. The length of the CDR3 is 14 residues. DNA of the CDR3: TGTGCCAGCAGCGTAGTTGGGACGGGTCAGCCCCAGCATTTT. This translates into CASSVVGTGQPQHF.

The chain is built from TRBV2 and TRBJ2-7; D possibly corresponds to TRBD1 (5 bases). The CDR3 spans 14 residues. The germline CDR1 and CDR2 sequences are SNHLY and FYNNEI. V was pared by 8 bases and J by 2 bases, with 16 bases between. The CDR3 sequence: CASAGEIGAYEQYF. The CDR3 bases are TGTGCCAGCGCCGGAGAGATAGGGGCCTACGAGCAGTACTTC. The full variable domain, in which reference TRBV2 and TRBJ2-7 provide the parts outside the CDR3, is EPEVTQTPSHQVTQMGQEVILRCVPISNHLYFYWYRQILGQKVEFLVSFYNNEISEKSEIFDDQFSVERPDGSNFTLKIRSTKLEDSAMYFCASAGEIGAYEQYFGPGTRLTVT.

The V and J genes are TRBV7-3 and TRBJ2-5; 14 bases map to TRBD2. Germline values: CDR1 SGHTA, CDR2 FQGTGA. This CDR3 has 15 residues. With V trimmed by 4 bases and J by 5 bases, 3 bases remained unmatched. The CDR3 bases are TGTGCCAGCAGCTCGGGACTAGCGGGAGCGGAGACCCAGTACTTC. Translated, it gives CASSSGLAGAETQYF.

The chain has TRBV10-3 and TRBJ2-7, with D perhaps TRBD1 (6 bases). The V and J ends lost 4 bases and 0 bases respectively, with 10 bases between them. CDR1 and CDR2 from the germline V gene are ENHRY and SYGVKD. The CDR3 has 14 residues. The CDR3 DNA reads as TGTGCCATCAGTGTGAACAGGGACTCCTACGAGCAGTACTTC. This sequence encodes CAISVNRDSYEQYF.